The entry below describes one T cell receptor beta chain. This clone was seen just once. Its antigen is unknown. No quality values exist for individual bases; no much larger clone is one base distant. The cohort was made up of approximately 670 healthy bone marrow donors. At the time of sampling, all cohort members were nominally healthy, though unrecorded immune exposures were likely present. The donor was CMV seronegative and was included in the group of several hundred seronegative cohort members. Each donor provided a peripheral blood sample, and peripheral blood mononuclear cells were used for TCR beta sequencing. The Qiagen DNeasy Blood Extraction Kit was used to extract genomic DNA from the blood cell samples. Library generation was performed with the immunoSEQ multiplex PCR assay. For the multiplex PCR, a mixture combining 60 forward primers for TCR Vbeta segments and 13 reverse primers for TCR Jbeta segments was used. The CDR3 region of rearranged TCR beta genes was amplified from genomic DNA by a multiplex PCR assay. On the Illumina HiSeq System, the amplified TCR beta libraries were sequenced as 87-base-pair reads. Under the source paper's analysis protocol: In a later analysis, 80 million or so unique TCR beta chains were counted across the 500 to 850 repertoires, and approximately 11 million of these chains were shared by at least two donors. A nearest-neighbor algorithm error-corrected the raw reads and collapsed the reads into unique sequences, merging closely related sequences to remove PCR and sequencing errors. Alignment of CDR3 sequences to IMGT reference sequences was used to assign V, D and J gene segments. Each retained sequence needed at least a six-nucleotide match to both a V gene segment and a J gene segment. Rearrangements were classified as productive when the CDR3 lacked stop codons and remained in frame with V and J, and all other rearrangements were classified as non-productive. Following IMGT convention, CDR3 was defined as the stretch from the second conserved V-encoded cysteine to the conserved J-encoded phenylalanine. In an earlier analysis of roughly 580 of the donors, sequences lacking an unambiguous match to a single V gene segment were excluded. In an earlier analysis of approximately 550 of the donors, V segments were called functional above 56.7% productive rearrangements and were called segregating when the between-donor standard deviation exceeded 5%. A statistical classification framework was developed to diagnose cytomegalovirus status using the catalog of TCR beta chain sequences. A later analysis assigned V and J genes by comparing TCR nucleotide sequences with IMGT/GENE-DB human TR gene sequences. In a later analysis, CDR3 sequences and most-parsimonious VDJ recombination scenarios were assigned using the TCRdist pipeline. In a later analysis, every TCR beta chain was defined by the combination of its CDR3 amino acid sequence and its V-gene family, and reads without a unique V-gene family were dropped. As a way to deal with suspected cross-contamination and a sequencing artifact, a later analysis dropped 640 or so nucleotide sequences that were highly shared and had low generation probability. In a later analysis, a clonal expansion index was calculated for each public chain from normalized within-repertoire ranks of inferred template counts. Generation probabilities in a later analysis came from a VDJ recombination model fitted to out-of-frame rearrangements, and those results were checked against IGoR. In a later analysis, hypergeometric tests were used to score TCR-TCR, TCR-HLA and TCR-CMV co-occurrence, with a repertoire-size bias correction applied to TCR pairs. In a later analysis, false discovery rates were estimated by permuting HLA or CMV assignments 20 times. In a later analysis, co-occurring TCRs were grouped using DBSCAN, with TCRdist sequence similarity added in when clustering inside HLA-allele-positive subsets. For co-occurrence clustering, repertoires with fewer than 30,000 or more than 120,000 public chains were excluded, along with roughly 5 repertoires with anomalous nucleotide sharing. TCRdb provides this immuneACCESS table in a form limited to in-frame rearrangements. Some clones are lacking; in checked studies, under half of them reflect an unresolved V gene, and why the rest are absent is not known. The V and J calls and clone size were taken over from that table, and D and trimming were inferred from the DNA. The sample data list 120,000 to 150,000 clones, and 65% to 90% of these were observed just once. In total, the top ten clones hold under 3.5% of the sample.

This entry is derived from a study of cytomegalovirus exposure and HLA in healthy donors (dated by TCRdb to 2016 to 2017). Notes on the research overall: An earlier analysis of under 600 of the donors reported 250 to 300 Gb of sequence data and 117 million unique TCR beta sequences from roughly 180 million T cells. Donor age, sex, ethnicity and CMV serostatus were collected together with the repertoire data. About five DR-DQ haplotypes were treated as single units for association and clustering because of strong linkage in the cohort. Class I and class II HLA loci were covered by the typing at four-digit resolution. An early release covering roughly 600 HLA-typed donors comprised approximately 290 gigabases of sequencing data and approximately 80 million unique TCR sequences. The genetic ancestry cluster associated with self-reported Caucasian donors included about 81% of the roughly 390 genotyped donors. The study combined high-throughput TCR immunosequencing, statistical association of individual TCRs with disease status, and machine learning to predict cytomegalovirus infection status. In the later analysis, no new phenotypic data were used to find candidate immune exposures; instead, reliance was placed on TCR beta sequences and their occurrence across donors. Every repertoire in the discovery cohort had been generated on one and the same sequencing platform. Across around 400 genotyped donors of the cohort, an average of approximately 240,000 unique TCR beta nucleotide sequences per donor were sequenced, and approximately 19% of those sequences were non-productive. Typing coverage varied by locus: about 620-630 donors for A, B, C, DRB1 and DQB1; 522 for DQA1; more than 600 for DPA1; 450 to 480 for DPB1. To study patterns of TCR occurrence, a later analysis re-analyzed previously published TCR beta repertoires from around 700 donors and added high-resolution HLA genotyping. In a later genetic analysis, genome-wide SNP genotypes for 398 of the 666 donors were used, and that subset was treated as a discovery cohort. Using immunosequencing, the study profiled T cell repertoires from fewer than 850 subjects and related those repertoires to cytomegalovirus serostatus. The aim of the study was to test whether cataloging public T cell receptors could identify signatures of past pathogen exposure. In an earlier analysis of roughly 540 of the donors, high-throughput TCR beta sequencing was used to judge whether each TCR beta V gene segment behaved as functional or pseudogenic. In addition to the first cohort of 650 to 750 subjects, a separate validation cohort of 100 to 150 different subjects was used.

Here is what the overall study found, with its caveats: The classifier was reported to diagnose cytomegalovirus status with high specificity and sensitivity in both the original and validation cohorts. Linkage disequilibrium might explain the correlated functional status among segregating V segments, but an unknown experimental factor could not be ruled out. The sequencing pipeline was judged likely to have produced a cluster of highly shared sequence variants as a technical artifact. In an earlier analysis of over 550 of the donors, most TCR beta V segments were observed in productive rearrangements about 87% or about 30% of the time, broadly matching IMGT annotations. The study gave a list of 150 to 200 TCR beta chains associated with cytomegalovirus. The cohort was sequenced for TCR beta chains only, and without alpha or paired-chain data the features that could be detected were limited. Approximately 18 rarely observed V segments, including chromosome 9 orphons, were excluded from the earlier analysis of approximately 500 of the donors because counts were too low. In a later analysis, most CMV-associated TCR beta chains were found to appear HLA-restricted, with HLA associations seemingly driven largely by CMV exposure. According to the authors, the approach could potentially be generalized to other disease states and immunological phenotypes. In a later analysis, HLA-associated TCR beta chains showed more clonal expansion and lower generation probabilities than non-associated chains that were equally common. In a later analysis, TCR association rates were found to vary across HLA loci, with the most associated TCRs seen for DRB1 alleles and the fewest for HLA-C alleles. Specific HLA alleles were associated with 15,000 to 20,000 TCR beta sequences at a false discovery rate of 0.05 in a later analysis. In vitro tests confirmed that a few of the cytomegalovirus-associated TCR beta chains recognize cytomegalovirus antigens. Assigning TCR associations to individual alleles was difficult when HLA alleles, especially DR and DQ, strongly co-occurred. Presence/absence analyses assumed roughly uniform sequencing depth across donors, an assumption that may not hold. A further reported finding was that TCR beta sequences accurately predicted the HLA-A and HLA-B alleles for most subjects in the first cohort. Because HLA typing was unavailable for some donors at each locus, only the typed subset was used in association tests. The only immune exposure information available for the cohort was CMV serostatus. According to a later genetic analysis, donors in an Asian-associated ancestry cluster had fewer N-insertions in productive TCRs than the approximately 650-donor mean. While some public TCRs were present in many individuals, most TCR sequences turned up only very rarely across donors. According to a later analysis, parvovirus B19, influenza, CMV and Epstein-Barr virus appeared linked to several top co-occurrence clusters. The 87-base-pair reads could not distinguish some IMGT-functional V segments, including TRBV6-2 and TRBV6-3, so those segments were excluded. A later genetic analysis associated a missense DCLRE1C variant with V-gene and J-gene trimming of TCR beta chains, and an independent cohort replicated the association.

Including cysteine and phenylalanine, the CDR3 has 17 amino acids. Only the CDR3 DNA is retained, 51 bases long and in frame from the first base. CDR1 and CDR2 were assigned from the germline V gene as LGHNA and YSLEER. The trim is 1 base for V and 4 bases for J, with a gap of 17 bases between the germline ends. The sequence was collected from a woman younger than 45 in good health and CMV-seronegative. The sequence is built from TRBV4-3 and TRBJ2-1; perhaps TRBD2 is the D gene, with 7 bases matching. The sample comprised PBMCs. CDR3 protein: CASSQGLGGGGYNEQFF. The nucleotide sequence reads TGCGCCAGCAGCCAAGGGTTGGGGGGGGGCGGATACAATGAGCAGTTCTTC.